The present T cell receptor beta chain was sequenced within a study of cytomegalovirus exposure and HLA in healthy donors. Whole-study context: Some 80 million unique TCRs from HLA-typed donors were held in an early data release.

This CDR3 comprises 17 residues. The V and J ends lost 6 bases and 3 bases, in that order; junction bases with no gene match: 14. CDR1 is SNHLY, CDR2 FYNNEI, per germline. Primers included in the PCR were 60 Vbeta and 13 Jbeta primers. Libraries were prepared by immunoSEQ multiplex PCR; TCRdb keeps only in-frame clonotypes and omits some of them. The sample lists about 210,000 clones; roughly 87% were seen once. Sequenced sample: PBMCs. The source of this sequence is a man in his forties in good health and CMV-seropositive. The chain employs TRBV2 and TRBJ1-1; TRBD1 matches 9 bases. In DNA, the CDR3 is TGTGCCAGCAGCGAACTGATCCCCGGGACAGGGTACACTGAAGCTTTCTTT. As protein: CASSELIPGTGYTEAFF.